The sequence of this T cell receptor beta chain was determined in a study of blood T cell repertoires in COVID-19. Study-wide background: The samples span acute and convalescent COVID-19 from the United States, Italy and Spain. T cells, B-cell-depleted T cells, or PBMCs supplied cDNA or gDNA.

Authors' processing steps: Amplification with reference gene primers provided the estimates of nucleated cell counts. Here immunoSEQ multiplex PCR was the method, and the copy in TCRdb shows in-frame clones only, minus some. D and trimming were read from the DNA, whereas the V and J calls and clone size are those reported in that table. The table lists some 140,000 clones, approximately 80% of them singletons. The V and J ends lost 0 bases and 6 bases respectively, with 13 bases between them. Germline-derived CDR1 and CDR2 are SGHNT and YYREEE (reference sequence). This CDR3 spans 15 amino acids. This clone was detected only a few times.

The sequenced material came from peripheral blood. The chain combines TRBV5-4 with TRBJ2-4; possible D gene TRBD1, 5 bases. The receptor comes from a man of 80 years or more with acute or convalescent COVID-19. The CDR3 DNA sequence: TGTGCCAGCAGCTTGGACGACCTAGGGGCAAACATTCAGTACTTC. This gives the protein CASSLDDLGANIQYF. The full variable domain, rest sourced from reference TRBV5-4 and TRBJ2-4, is ETGVTQSPTHLIKTRGQQVTLRCSSQSGHNTVSWYQQALGQGPQFIFQYYREEENGRGNFPPRFSGLQFPNYSSELNVNALELDDSALYLCASSLDDLGANIQYFGAGTRLSVL.